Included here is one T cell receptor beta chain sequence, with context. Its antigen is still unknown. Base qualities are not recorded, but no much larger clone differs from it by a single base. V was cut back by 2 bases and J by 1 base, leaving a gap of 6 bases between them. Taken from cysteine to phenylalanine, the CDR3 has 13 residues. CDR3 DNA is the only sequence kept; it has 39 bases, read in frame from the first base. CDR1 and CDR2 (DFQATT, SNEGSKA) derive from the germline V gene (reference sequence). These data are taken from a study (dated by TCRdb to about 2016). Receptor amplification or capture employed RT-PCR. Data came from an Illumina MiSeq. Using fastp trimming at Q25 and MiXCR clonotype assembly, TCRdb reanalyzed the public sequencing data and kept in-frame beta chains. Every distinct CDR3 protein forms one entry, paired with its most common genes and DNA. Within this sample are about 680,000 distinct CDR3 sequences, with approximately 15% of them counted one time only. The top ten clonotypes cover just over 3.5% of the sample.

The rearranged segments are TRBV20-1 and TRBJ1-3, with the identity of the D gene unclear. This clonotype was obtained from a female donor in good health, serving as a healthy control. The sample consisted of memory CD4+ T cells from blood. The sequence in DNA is TGCAGTGCTAGAACCGAATCTGGAAACACCATATATTTT. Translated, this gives CSARTESGNTIYF.